This TCR beta chain was obtained from a study of blood T cell repertoires in COVID-19. Study-wide background: T cells, B-cell-depleted T cells, or PBMCs provided the cDNA or gDNA that served as material.

The germline V gene has CDR1 SNHLY and CDR2 FYNNEI. V lost 4 bases and J lost 7; bases outside the gene matches: 9. This CDR3 comprises 16 residues. Per the original methods: Estimation of nucleated cell counts was performed using reference gene primer amplification. Sequenced by immunoSEQ multiplex PCR; TCRdb stores in-frame clones only, minus some. V, J and clone size derive from that table, while D and trimming were established from the DNA sequence. The sample includes 150,000 to 180,000 clones, around three quarters of them seen just once. This chain uses TRBV2 with TRBJ2-1, with 11 bases lining up with TRBD1. The origin of this receptor is an elderly man with acute or convalescent COVID-19. The sequenced sample consisted of peripheral blood. The CDR3: CASSAPGQGGRNEQFF. Written as DNA, the CDR3 is TGTGCCAGCAGTGCCCCGGGACAGGGGGGTAGGAATGAGCAGTTCTTC.